This record covers a single T cell receptor (beta chain). This clonotype was seen only a few times. Its antigen is still unknown. Base qualities are not at hand, and no much larger clone is one base apart. Systemically healthy Caucasian individuals from Russia, over 30 in total and aged roughly 6 to 95 years, were included as donors. Each donor gave ten milliliters of peripheral blood, drawn into EDTA-treated Vacutainer tubes. PBMCs were isolated by Ficoll-Paque density-gradient centrifugation, with at least 6 million obtained per sample. Total RNA was extracted from PBMCs with Trizol reagent, with at least 6 micrograms obtained per sample. For every donor, an aliquot of PBMCs went through flow cytometry to measure the percentages of naive CD45RAhigh/CD27high T cells. Trimming at the junction amounts to 0 bases on V and 5 bases on J, and the germline ends lie 3 bases apart. The CDR3, cysteine through phenylalanine, is 13 amino acids long. The DNA shown is the 39-base CDR3, in frame from base 1. Via the germline V gene, CDR1 is SGHRS and CDR2 YFSETQ.

These data belong to a study of blood T cells in healthy people across ages (dated by TCRdb to the mid-2010s). In terms of the full investigation: In model experiments, template switching captured about one uniquely barcoded TCR beta cDNA molecule for every two T cells. The study measured age-related changes in TCR beta repertoire diversity using deep sequencing normalized with unique cDNA molecular identifiers. Four age groups were formed from the donors: young (average approximately 15 years), middle-aged (roughly 38), aged (over 55) and long-lived (more than 75). Donors of different ages were randomly distributed across sequencing lanes to avoid experimental bias. For two donors (one aged 18 to 29 and one aged 80 or older), the study analyzed two additional independent replicas of 1 million unique cDNA reads from the same blood draw. The full study reports these points: Estimates of total diversity from one million sequenced T cells were regarded as lower bounds and underestimates. Compared with the aged group, more naive CD4+ T cells, fewer expanded clones and increased TCR diversity were shown by the long-lived group, suggesting age selection. Bulk unsorted PBMC profiling prevented conclusive comparison of naive and antigen-experienced compartments. Observed TCR beta diversity per million T cells fell roughly linearly with age, and a significant reduction was already apparent by age around 36. Because the CMV infection status of the donors was unknown, age-related changes in expanded clonotypes may potentially have been confounded. A strong correlation was found between observed TCR beta diversity and the percentage of naive T cells measured by flow cytometry.

Library preparation employed 5' RACE. Sequencer: Illumina HiSeq 2500. A second PCR of about 6 to 11 cycles was performed with a sample-barcoded 5' primer and a J-beta primer mix. A template-switch 5' adaptor carrying 12 random nucleotides introduced a unique molecular identifier onto each TCR beta cDNA molecule. At least 2.5 million CDR3-containing paired-end reads were obtained from each sample. All of the RNA was converted into first-strand cDNA using the Mint cDNA synthesis kit, with a TRBC-specific oligonucleotide serving as the primer. After uracil-DNA glycosylase treatment, a first 18-cycle PCR used universal primers M1SS and BC2_uni_R on all cDNA. As for the original processing: Each sample was normalized by randomly selecting 1 million high-quality reads, each carrying a distinct molecular identifier. Instead of being binned into consensus sequences, reads that shared molecular identifiers were thrown out. MiTCR, run with a Q25 quality threshold and the strictest error-elimination algorithm, handled CDR3 identification, clonotype clustering and error correction. A nonparametric unseen species model using Euler transformation provided a lower-bound estimate of total TCR beta diversity. TCRdb trimmed public reads at Q25 via fastp, called clones via MiXCR and kept in-frame beta chains. For every CDR3 protein sequence, its rows merge into one entry that carries the most common genes and DNA. TCRdb, not the original authors, processed these V and J calls. Here the sample has about 680,000 distinct CDR3 sequences; around 45% occur a single time. The top ten constitute around a third of the sample.

Sequencing input: blood. The chain uses TRBV5-1 and TRBJ1-6; the D gene assignment is ambiguous. The clonotype was recovered from a woman in her sixties or seventies in good health. The nucleotides read TGCGCCAGCAGCTTGGAAGATAATTCACCCCTCCACTTT. This codes for CASSLEDNSPLHF.